The entry that follows covers one T cell receptor (beta chain) sequence. Its antigen is as yet unknown. Using viral peptide pools, the ViraFEST assay grew out antigen-specific CD4+ T cells prior to sequencing. When roughly eleven days of culture had elapsed, CD4+ T cells were isolated. Vaccine recipients, nucleocapsid antibody negative, had no prior SARS-CoV-2 infection. After around 2 million PBMC were placed in each well, they were cultured with around 10 IU/ml IL-2 and roughly 10 ug/ml peptides. The data are from a study of vaccination effects on CD4 cells after COVID-19. Germline V lookup: CDR1 SGHNT, CDR2 YYREEE (reference sequence). Losses at the gene ends were 4 bases for V and 9 bases for J; bases not matched to a gene: 6. The CDR3 spans 13 residues. Assay: immunoSEQ multiplex PCR; the TCRdb copy retains only in-frame clones and omits some. This table has around 45,000 clones, around 81% appearing once.

Study results and limitations: Clones of infection and vaccine origin contracted markedly late after vaccination. Cross-reaction with common cold coronaviruses was seen in only 1 of 255 vaccine-induced clones from healthy vaccinees.

The J gene is TRBJ2-1, the V gene TRBV5-4, with 8 bases matching TRBD2. The sequence was obtained from a human donor who received a COVID-19 vaccine. The source material was CD4+ T cells from PBMCs cultured with SARS-CoV-2 spike peptides, sampled before COVID-19 vaccination. This chain's CDR3 is CASSPGGGGEQFF. Here the CDR3 DNA reads TGTGCCAGCAGCCCCGGGGGGGGCGGTGAGCAGTTCTTC.